Sequencing of this T cell receptor (beta chain) was carried out in a study of blood T cell repertoires in COVID-19. Study as a whole: The origin of the acute and convalescent COVID-19 samples was the United States, Italy and Spain.

CDR1 is MNHEY, CDR2 SVGAGI, per germline. Trimming took 7 bases from V and 0 from J, leaving 13 bases between them. The CDR3 extends over 15 amino acids. Sequencing used immunoSEQ multiplex PCR; TCRdb keeps in-frame clones, though not all of them. Of more than 45,000 clones listed, over 80% are singletons. This sequence originates from a man older than 75 in a cohort sampled during active COVID-19. V is TRBV6-5 and J is TRBJ1-5; D possibly corresponds to TRBD1 (6 bases). Sequenced: peripheral blood. The DNA of the CDR3 is TGTGCCAGCATTTTGACAGGCGGTAGCAATCAGCCCCAGCATTTT. Protein sequence: CASILTGGSNQPQHF.